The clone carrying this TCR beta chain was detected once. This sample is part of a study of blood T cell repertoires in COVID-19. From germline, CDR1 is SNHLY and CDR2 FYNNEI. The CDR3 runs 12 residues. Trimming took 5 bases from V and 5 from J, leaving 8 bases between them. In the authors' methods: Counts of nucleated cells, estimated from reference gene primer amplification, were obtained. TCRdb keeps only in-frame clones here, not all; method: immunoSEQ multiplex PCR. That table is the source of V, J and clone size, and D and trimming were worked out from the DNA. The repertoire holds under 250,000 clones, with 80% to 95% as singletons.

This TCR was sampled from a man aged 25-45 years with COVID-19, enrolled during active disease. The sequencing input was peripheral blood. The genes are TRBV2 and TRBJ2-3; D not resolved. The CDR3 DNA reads TGTGCCAGCAGTAAGTTGAGAGATACGCAGTATTTT. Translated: CASSKLRDTQYF.